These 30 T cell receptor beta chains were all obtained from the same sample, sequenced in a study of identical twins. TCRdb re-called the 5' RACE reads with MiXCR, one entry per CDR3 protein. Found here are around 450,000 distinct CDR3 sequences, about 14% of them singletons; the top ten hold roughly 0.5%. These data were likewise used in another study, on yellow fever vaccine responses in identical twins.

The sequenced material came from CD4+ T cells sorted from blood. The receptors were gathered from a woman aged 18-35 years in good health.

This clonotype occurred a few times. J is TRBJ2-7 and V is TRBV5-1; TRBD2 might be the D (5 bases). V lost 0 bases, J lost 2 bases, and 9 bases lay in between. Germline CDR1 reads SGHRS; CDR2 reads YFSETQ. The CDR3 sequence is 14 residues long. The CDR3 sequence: CASSLGESTYEQYF. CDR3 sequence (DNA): TGCGCCAGCAGCTTGGGGGAGAGTACCTACGAGCAGTACTTC.

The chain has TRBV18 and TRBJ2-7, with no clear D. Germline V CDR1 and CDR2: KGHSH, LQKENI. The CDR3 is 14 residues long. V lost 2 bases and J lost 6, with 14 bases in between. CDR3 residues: CASSPGSGYGEQYF. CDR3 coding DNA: TGTGCCAGCTCACCAGGTTCTGGATATGGCGAGCAGTACTTC.

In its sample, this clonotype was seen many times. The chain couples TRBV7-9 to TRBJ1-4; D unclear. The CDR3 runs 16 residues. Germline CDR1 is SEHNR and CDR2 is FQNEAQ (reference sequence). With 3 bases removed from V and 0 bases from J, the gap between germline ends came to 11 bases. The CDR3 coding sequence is TGTGCCAGCAGCTTGAGGAAGAGCTCAACTAATGAAAAACTGTTTTTT. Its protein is CASSLRKSSTNEKLFF. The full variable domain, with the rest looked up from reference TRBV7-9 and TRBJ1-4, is DTGVSQNPRHKITKRGQNVTFRCDPISEHNRLYWYRQTLGQGPEFLTYFQNEAQLEKSRLLSDRFSAERPKGSFSTLEIQRTEQGDSAMYLCASSLRKSSTNEKLFFGSGTQLSVL.

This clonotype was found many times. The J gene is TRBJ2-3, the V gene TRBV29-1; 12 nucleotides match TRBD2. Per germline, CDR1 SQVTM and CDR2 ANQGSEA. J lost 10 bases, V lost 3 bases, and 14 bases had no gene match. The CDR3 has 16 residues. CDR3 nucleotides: TGCAGCGTTGATCCGAACCTAGCGGGAGGGAAGATTGCGCAGTATTTT. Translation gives CSVDPNLAGGKIAQYF.

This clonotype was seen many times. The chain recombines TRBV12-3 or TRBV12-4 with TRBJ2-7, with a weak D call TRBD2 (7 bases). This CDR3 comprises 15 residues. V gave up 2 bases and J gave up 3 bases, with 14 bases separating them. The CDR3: CASSLKGEGVYEQYF. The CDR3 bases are TGTGCCAGCAGTTTAAAGGGGGAGGGAGTCTACGAGCAGTACTTC.

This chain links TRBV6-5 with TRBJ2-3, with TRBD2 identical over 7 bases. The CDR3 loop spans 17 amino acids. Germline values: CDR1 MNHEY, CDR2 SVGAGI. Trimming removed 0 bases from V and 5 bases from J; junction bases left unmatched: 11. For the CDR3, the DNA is TGTGCCAGCAGTTACTCGATCGGGGAGGGTGTGTTAGATACGCAGTATTTT. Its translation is CASSYSIGEGVLDTQYF.

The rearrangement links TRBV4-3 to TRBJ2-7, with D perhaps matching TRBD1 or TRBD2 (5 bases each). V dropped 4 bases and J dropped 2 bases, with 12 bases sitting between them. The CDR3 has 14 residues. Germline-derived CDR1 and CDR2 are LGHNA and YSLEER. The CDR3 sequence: CASSRTWDAYEQYF. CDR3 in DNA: TGCGCCAGCAGCCGGACCTGGGACGCCTACGAGCAGTACTTC.

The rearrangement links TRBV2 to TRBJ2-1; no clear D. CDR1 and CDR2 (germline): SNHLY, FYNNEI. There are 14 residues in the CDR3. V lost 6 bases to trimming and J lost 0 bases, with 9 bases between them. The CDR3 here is CASSYTISYNEQFF. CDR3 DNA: TGTGCCAGCAGCTATACTATCTCCTACAATGAGCAGTTCTTC.

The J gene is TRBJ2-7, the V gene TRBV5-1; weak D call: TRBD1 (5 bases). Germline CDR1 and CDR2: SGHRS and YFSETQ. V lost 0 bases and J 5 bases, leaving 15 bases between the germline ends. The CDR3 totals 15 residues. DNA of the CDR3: TGCGCCAGCAGCTTGGGGGGCTCGGTTAGCCACGAGCAGTACTTC. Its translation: CASSLGGSVSHEQYF.

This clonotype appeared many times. Here the CDR3 DNA reads TGTGCCAGCAATCCACGGGCGGCTAGCGGGGGGAATGAGCAGTTCTTC. It yields the protein CASNPRAASGGNEQFF. V and J are TRBV12-3 or TRBV12-4 and TRBJ2-1; 11 positions match TRBD2. Losses at the gene ends were 7 bases for V and 7 bases for J; bases not matched to a gene: 12. The CDR3 sequence is 16 residues long.

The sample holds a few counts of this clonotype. CDR3 region: CASIGTGGSYEQYF. The CDR3 DNA is TGTGCCAGCATAGGGACAGGGGGTTCGTACGAGCAGTACTTC. V is TRBV28 and J is TRBJ2-7, with 11 bases that match TRBD1. The CDR3 is 14 amino acids. Losses at the gene ends were 7 bases for V and 4 bases for J; bases not matched to a gene: 6. Germline V lookup: CDR1 MDHEN, CDR2 SYDVKM.

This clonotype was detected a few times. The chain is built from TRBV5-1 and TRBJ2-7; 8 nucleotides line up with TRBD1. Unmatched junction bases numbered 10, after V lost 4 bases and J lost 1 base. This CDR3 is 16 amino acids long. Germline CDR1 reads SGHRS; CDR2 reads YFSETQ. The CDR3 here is CASSKAGGKSSYEQYF. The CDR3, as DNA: TGCGCCAGCAGCAAAGCAGGGGGCAAATCGTCCTACGAGCAGTACTTC. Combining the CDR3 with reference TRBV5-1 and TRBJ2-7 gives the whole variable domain KAGVTQTPRYLIKTRGQQVTLSCSPISGHRSVSWYQQTPGQGLQFLFEYFSETQRNKGNFPGRFSGRQFSNSRSEMNVSTLELGDSALYLCASSKAGGKSSYEQYFGPGTRLTVT.

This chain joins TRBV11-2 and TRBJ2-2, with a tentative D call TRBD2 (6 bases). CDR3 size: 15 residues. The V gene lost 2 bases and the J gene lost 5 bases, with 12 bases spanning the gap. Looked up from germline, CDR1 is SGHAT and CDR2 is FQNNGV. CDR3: CASSLSGWRTGELFF. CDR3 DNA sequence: TGTGCCAGCAGCTTAAGCGGGTGGCGGACCGGGGAGCTGTTTTTT.

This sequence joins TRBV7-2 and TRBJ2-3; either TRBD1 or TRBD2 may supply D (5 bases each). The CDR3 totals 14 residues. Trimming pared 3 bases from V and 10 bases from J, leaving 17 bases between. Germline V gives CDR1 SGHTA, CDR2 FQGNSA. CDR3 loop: CASSFFYGDLAQYF. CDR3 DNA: TGTGCCAGCAGCTTTTTTTACGGGGACCTGGCGCAGTATTTT.

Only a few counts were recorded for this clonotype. In DNA, the CDR3 is TGTGCCAGCAGTGACGAGGGGGGCCGCACAGATACGCAGTATTTT. Protein sequence: CASSDEGGRTDTQYF. The chain uses TRBV6-4 and TRBJ2-3; D is tentatively TRBD1 or TRBD2 (6 bases each). The germline V gene has CDR1 MRHNA and CDR2 SNTAGT. This CDR3 is 15 amino acids long. The V gene lost 2 bases and the J gene lost 1 base, with 10 bases spanning the gap.

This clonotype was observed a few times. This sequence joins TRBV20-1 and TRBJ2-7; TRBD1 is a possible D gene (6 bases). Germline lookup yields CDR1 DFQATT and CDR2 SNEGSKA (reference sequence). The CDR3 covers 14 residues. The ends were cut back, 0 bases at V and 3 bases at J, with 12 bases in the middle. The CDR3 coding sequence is TGCAGTGCTAGAGATGGGGACATCGGCTACGAGCAGTACTTC. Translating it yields CSARDGDIGYEQYF.

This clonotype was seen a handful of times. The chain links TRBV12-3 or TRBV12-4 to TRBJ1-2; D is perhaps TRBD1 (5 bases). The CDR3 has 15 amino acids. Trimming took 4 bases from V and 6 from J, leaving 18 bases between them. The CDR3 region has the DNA TGTGCCAGCAGTTGGAGGGGCAGCGAAATTAATGGCTACACCTTC. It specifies CASSWRGSEINGYTF.

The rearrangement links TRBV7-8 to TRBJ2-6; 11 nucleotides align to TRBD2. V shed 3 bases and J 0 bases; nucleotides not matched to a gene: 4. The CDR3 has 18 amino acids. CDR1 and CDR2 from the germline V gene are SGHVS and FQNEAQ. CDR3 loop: CASSFRLAGLSGANVLTF. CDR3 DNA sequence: TGTGCCAGCAGCTTTCGACTAGCGGGACTCTCTGGGGCCAACGTCCTGACTTTC.

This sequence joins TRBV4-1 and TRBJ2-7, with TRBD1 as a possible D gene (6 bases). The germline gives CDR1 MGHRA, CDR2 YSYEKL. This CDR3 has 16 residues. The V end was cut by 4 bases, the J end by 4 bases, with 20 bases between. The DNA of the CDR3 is TGCGCCAGCAGCCGAAGGACCCAGGGGCCCGATTACGAGCAGTACTTC. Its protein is CASSRRTQGPDYEQYF.

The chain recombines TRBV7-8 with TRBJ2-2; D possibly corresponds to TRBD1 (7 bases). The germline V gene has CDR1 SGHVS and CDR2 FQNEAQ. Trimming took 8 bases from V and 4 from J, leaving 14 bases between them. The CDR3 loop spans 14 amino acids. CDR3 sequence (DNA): TGTGCCAGCCTCCGACAGGGAGGCACCGGGGAGCTGTTTTTT. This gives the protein CASLRQGGTGELFF.

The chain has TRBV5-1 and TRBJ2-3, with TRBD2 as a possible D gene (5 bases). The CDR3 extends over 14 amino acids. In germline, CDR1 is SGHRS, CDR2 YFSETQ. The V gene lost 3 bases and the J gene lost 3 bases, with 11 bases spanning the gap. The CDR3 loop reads CASSWSIATDTQYF. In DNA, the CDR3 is TGCGCCAGCAGCTGGAGCATAGCGACAGATACGCAGTATTTT.

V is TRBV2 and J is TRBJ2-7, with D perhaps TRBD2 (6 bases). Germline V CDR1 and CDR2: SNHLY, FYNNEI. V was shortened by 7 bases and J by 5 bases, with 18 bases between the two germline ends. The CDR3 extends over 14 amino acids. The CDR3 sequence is CASIYGGNRHEQYF. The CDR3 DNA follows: TGTGCCAGCATATACGGGGGTAATCGCCACGAGCAGTACTTC.

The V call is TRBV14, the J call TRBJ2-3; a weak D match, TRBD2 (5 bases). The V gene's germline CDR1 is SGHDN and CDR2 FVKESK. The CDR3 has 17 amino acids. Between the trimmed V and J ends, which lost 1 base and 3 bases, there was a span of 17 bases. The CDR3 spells CASSQVQAAELTDTQYF. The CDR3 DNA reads TGTGCCAGCAGCCAAGTTCAGGCAGCGGAGCTTACAGATACGCAGTATTTT.

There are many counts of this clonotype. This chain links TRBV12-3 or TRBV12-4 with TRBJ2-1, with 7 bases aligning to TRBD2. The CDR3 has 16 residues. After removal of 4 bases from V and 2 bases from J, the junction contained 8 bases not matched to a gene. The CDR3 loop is CASSWGGPITYNEQFF. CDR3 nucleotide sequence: TGTGCCAGCAGTTGGGGGGGTCCAATCACCTACAATGAGCAGTTCTTC.

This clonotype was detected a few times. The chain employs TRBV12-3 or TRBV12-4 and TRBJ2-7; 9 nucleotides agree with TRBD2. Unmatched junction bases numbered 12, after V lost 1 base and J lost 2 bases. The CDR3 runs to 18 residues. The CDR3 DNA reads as TGTGCCAGCAGTTTAGATCTGGGTGGAGCGGGGGGCACCTACGAGCAGTACTTC. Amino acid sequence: CASSLDLGGAGGTYEQYF.

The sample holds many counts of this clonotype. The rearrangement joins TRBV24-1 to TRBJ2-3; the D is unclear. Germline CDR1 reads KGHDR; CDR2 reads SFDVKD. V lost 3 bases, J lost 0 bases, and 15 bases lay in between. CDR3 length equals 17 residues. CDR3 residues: CATSDGGRSRSTDTQYF. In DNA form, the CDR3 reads TGTGCCACCAGTGATGGTGGACGGTCGAGGAGCACAGATACGCAGTATTTT.

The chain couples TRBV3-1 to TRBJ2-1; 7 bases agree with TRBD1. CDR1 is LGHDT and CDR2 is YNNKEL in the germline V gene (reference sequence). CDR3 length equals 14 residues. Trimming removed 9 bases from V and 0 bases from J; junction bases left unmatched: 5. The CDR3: CASNRGDSYNEQFF. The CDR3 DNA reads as TGTGCCAGTAACAGGGGTGACTCCTACAATGAGCAGTTCTTC.

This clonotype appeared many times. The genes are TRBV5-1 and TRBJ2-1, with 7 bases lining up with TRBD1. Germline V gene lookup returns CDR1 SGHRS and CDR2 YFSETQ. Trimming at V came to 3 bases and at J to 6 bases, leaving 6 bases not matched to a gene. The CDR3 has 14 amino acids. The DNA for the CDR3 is TGCGCCAGCAGCTCTACAGGGGCTGGCAATGAGCAGTTCTTC. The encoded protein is CASSSTGAGNEQFF.

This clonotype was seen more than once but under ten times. The CDR3 sequence is CSARDPGGVNTIYF. The CDR3 DNA is TGCAGTGCTAGAGATCCCGGGGGGGTGAACACCATATATTTT. V is TRBV20-1 and J is TRBJ1-3, with D maybe TRBD1 (5 bases). Between the trimmed V and J ends, which lost 0 bases and 7 bases, there was a span of 13 bases. The CDR3 spans 14 residues. Per the germline V gene, CDR1 is DFQATT and CDR2 is SNEGSKA (reference sequence).

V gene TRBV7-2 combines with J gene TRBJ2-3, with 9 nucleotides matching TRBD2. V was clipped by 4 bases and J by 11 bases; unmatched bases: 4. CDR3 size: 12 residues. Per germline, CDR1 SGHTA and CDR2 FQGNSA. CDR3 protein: CASSSGTSQQYF. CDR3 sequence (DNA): TGTGCCAGCAGCTCCGGGACTAGCCAGCAGTATTTT.